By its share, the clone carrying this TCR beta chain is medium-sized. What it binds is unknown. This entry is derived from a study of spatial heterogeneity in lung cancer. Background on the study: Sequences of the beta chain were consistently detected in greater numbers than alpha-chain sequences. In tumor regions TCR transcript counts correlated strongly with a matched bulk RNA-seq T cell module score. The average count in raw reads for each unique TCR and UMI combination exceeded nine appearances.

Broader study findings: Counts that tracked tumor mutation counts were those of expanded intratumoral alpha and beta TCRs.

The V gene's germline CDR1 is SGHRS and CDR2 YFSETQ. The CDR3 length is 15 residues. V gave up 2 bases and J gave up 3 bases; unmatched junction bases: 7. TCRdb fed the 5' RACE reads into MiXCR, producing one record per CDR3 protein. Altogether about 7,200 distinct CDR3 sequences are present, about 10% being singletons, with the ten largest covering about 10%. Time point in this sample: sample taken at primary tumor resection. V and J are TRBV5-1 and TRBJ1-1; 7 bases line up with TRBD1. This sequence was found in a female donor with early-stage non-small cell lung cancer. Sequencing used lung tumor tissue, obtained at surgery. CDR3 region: CASSLVDREYTEAFF. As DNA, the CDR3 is TGCGCCAGCAGCTTAGTAGACAGGGAATACACTGAAGCTTTCTTT.